Following are 5 T cell receptor beta chains from one sample sequenced in a study of radiotherapy plus CTLA-4 blockade in lung cancer. Profiling relied on immunoSEQ multiplex PCR, and the TCRdb table lists in-frame clones only, not all of them. The sample shows about 59,000 clones, roughly four fifths of them seen only once. The sequencing used peripheral blood, collected from a patient treated with radiotherapy plus ipilimumab. These receptor sequences come from a human donor with non-small cell lung cancer who had a complete response to radiotherapy plus ipilimumab.

The gene calls are TRBV4-3 and TRBJ1-6, with D maybe TRBD1 (5 bases). V was pared by 0 bases and J by 6 bases, with 12 bases between. CDR3 length equals 16 residues. Germline CDR1 is LGHNA and CDR2 is YSLEER. CDR3 in DNA: TGCGCCAGCAGCCAAGACTTAGGGGATAGTAATTCACCCCTCCACTTT. This sequence encodes CASSQDLGDSNSPLHF.

The V gene is TRBV28, the J gene TRBJ2-7; unclear D gene. Germline loops: CDR1 MDHEN, CDR2 SYDVKM. Trimming cost V 1 base and J 1 base, with 5 bases left between them. The CDR3 loop spans 13 amino acids. This CDR3 is CASSLYKSYEQYF. CDR3 in DNA: TGTGCCAGCAGTTTATATAAATCCTACGAGCAGTACTTC.

The chain couples TRBV13 to TRBJ2-5; TRBD1 matches 9 bases. CDR1 is PRHDT and CDR2 is FYEKMQ in the germline V gene (reference sequence). The V and J ends lost 5 bases and 2 bases, in that order; junction bases with no gene match: 18. CDR3 length equals 19 residues. The CDR3 spells CASSPRDRVFESFQETQYF. Written as DNA, the CDR3 is TGTGCCAGCAGCCCGAGGGACAGGGTTTTTGAGTCGTTTCAAGAGACCCAGTACTTC. Supplemented by reference TRBV13 and TRBJ2-5, the full variable domain reads AAGVIQSPRHLIKEKRETATLKCYPIPRHDTVYWYQQGPGQDPQFLISFYEKMQSDKGSIPDRFSAQQFSDYHSELNMSSLELGDSALYFCASSPRDRVFESFQETQYFGPGTRLLVL.

DNA for the CDR3: TGCGCCAGCAGCTCGACAGGGGCGACCTCTGGAAACACCATATATTTT. Translation: CASSSTGATSGNTIYF. The J gene is TRBJ1-3, the V gene TRBV5-1; TRBD1 matches 8 bases. Trimming removed 3 bases from V and 0 bases from J; junction bases left unmatched: 5. Germline CDR1 and CDR2: SGHRS and YFSETQ. The CDR3 consists of 16 residues.

This clone was found a few times. The chain links TRBV6-5 to TRBJ2-7; D is possibly TRBD1 (6 bases). The CDR3 sequence is 15 residues long. Trimming cost V 0 bases and J 6 bases, with 15 bases left between them. Germline V gene data show CDR1 as MNHEY and CDR2 as SVGAGI. The chain's CDR3 is CASSYSAQGSSEQYF. CDR3 nucleotide sequence: TGTGCCAGCAGTTACTCCGCACAGGGATCATCCGAGCAGTACTTC.